This TCR beta chain was captured in a study of blood T cell repertoires in COVID-19. V lost 5 bases, J lost 1 base, and 12 bases lay in between. Per the germline V gene, CDR1 is MNHEY and CDR2 is SMNVEV (reference sequence). CDR3 length: 14 residues. Libraries were prepared by immunoSEQ multiplex PCR; TCRdb keeps only in-frame clonotypes and omits some of them. In the table there are about 350,000 clones, 70% to 90% of which are singletons. The clonotype originates from a woman aged 55-75 years with COVID-19, enrolled during active disease. The gene calls are TRBV27 and TRBJ2-7; no clear D gene. Material: peripheral blood. CDR3 in amino acids: CASSPSPGSYEQYF. The CDR3 DNA follows: TGTGCCAGCAGTCCTTCCCCCGGGTCCTACGAGCAGTACTTC.